This TCR beta chain was recovered during a study of blood T cells in healthy people across ages. Regarding this clonotype: The junction and the germline gene differ at one end; a read error may be behind it.

CDR3 length equals 15 residues. A second PCR of 7 to 11 cycles used a sample-barcoded 5' primer and a J-beta primer mix. TCRdb ran MiXCR on the 5' RACE reads and lists one entry per CDR3 protein. This table holds 920,000 or so distinct CDR3 sequences, less than 50% found once. The chain couples TRBV12-3 or TRBV12-4 to TRBJ2-1, with D perhaps assigned TRBD1 or TRBD2 (5 bases each). Material: blood. This sequence was found in a woman in her sixties in good health. CDR3 amino acids: CASSLDGTSCNEQFF. In DNA, the CDR3 is TGTGCCAGCAGTTTGGACGGGACCTCCTGCAATGAGCAGTTCTTC.